This entry lists 22 T cell receptor beta chains sequenced from one sample in a study of tumor and adjacent non-tumor tissue in lung cancer. TCRbeta libraries were built with three rounds of nested PCR, modified from ARM-PCR. TCRdb independently ran MiXCR on the multiplex PCR reads; one entry per CDR3 protein. The sample consists of about 75,000 distinct CDR3 sequences, around 74% of them appearing once. RNA was extracted from bulk tissue without any cell sorting. The sequenced material came from lung tumor tissue. The source of these receptors is a woman aged 45 to 65 with non-small cell lung cancer.

With respect to this clonotype: At one of its ends the junction is not consistent with the germline gene, which may arise from a read error. The gene calls are TRBV29-1 and TRBJ2-2; 7 bases map to TRBD2. In germline, CDR1 is SQVTM, CDR2 ANQGSEA. This CDR3 has 14 amino acids. The CDR3 spells CSAVAGSNTGELPF. The DNA of the CDR3 is TGCAGCGCCGTAGCGGGTTCGAACACCGGGGAGCTGCCTTTT.

This rearrangement joins TRBV11-2 to TRBJ2-5; D is perhaps TRBD2 (5 bases). The CDR3 runs 15 residues. The germline V gene has CDR1 SGHAT and CDR2 FQNNGV. Trimming cost V 10 bases and J 3 bases, with 21 bases left between them. CDR3 region: CANTLEGTVKETQYF. CDR3 sequence (DNA): TGTGCCAACACCTTAGAGGGTACCGTGAAAGAGACCCAGTACTTC.

In the case of this clonotype: One junction end disagrees with the germline gene, perhaps due to a read error. The gene calls are TRBV6-6 and TRBJ2-2; D possibly matches TRBD1 or TRBD2 (5 bases each). The CDR3 length is 13 residues. Germline loops: CDR1 MNHNY, CDR2 SVGAGI (reference sequence). The CDR3 DNA is TGTGCCAGCCGAAGACAGAATACCGGGGTGCTGTTTTTT. This gives the protein CASRRQNTGVLFF.

Remarks on this clonotype: A junction end diverges from the germline sequence, so it may reflect a read error. V gene TRBV6-2 or TRBV6-3 combines with J gene TRBJ2-7; D unresolved. CDR1 MNHEY and CDR2 SVGEGT come from the germline V gene. This CDR3 has 12 residues. This CDR3 is CACSKGTYKQYF. DNA for the CDR3: TGTGCCTGCAGTAAGGGAACTTACAAGCAGTACTTC.

In this sample, this clonotype turned up many times. This sequence joins TRBV7-9 and TRBJ2-1; D may be TRBD1 (6 bases). The CDR3 runs 18 residues. The V gene's germline CDR1 is SEHNR and CDR2 FQNEAQ (reference sequence). V was cut by 6 bases and J by 6 bases, with 27 bases left in between. CDR3 residues: CASRYLAPGVSFPNEQFF. As DNA, the CDR3 is TGTGCCAGCAGGTACCTCGCCCCAGGGGTGAGTTTTCCCAATGAGCAGTTCTTC.

Comment on this clonotype: The junction departs from germline at one end; a sequencing error may be responsible. This chain joins TRBV30 and TRBJ2-2; 9 bases map to TRBD2. In germline, CDR1 is GTSNPN, CDR2 SVGIG (reference sequence). This CDR3 has 16 amino acids. The CDR3 reads CTWSRIAGVVAGELFF. The CDR3 nucleotides are TGTACCTGGAGTCGCATAGCGGGAGTCGTCGCCGGGGAGCTGTTTTTT.

Turning to this clonotype: A much larger clonotype is one base distant, so this may be a read error. The V gene is TRBV28, the J gene TRBJ2-1; 11 positions agree with TRBD2. CDR1 and CDR2 (germline): MDHEN, SYDVKM. CDR3 length: 17 amino acids. DNA of the CDR3: TGTGCCAGCAGGACGGACACCGGGACTAGCGGCTACAATGACCAGTTCTTC. Translation gives CASRTDTGTSGYNDQFF.

Comments on this clonotype: Its ends do not fully match the called genes, so a read error is possible. The CDR3, as DNA: TGCAGCGTGGGGGATTCCGGGGAGCTCTTTTTT. Protein product: CSVGDSGELFF. The chain uses TRBV29-1 and TRBJ2-2; possibly TRBD1 or TRBD2 for D (5 bases each). This CDR3 has 11 residues. CDR1 is SQVTM, CDR2 ANQGSEA, per germline.

A remark on this clonotype: The CDR3 carries no conserved terminal phenylalanine or tryptophan, so it likely arises from a read error. The J gene is TRBJ2-7, the V gene TRBV10-3; 10 positions match TRBD1. The length of the CDR3 is 14 residues. CDR1 and CDR2 from the germline V gene are ENHRY and SYGVKD. CDR3 bases: TGTGCCGTCAGTGGGACAGGGGTTACCTACGAGCAGTACTAC. This gives the protein CAVSGTGVTYEQYY.

The gene calls are TRBV29-1 and TRBJ1-1, with 8 bases that match TRBD1. CDR1 is SQVTM and CDR2 is ANQGSEA in the germline V gene. The CDR3 consists of 14 residues. The CDR3 DNA reads as TGCAACCTTGGGGGGGGACAGGACAACACCGAAACTTTCTTT. Its protein product is CNLGGGQDNTETFF.

Comment on this clonotype: Its ends do not fully match the called genes, so a read error is possible. The V call is TRBV4-2, the J call TRBJ1-5; D ambiguous. Germline V gives CDR1 LGHNA, CDR2 YNFKEQ. The CDR3 sequence is 15 residues long. The CDR3 DNA sequence: TGTGCCAGCACCCAAGACCTCACTAACAATCAGTCCGAGCATTTT. Translated: CASTQDLTNNQSEHF.

With regard to this clonotype: Sequence at one end of the junction differs from germline and may be a read error. This rearrangement joins TRBV4-1 to TRBJ1-5; D perhaps matches TRBD1 (6 bases). The CDR3 loop spans 15 amino acids. CDR1 and CDR2 (germline): MGHRA, YSYEKL. CDR3 sequence reads: CASSLGQISNRPQHF. The CDR3 DNA is TGCGCCAGCAGCCTCGGACAGATTAGCAATCGGCCCCAGCATTTT.

The chain employs TRBV19 and TRBJ2-1; D tentatively reads TRBD1 or TRBD2 (5 bases each). The V end lost 5 bases, the J end lost 6 bases, and 11 bases lay between the germline ends. Germline lookup yields CDR1 LNHDA and CDR2 SQIVND (reference sequence). The CDR3 has 13 amino acids. The CDR3 nucleotides read TGTGCCAGTAGTGAGGGGTGGGTCAATGAGCAGTTCTTC. It encodes CASSEGWVNEQFF. Filled out from reference TRBV19 and TRBJ2-1, the complete variable domain reads DGGITQSPKYLFRKEGQNVTLSCEQNLNHDAMYWYRQDPGQGLRLIYYSQIVNDFQKGDIAEGYSVSREKKESFPLTVTSAQKNPTAFYLCASSEGWVNEQFFGPGTRLTVL.

This clonotype came up a few times. A much more abundant neighbour one base away suggests this may be a read error. Without the conserved terminal phenylalanine or tryptophan, this CDR3 likely stems from a read error. The J gene is TRBJ2-5, the V gene TRBV10-3; weak D call: TRBD2 (6 bases). Looked up from germline, CDR1 is ENHRY and CDR2 is SYGVKD. The CDR3 consists of 12 residues. Trimming removed 6 bases from V and 3 bases from J, with 8 bases in between. CDR3 protein: CAISSGEETQYL. CDR3 coding DNA: TGTGCCATCAGCTCGGGGGAAGAGACCCAGTACTTA.

As to this clonotype: One end of the junction is discordant with germline, which a read error may explain. The rearrangement links TRBV29-1 to TRBJ2-1; 8 bases fit TRBD1. The germline V gene encodes CDR1 SQVTM and CDR2 ANQGSEA. This CDR3 region has 15 residues. The CDR3 coding sequence is TGCAGCGTTGATTCTTCCGGACAGGGAAGGGGTAAGCAGTTATTC. This encodes CSVDSSGQGRGKQLF.

Points on this clonotype: At one end, the junction sequence differs from germline, possibly due to a read error. V usage is TRBV11-2 and J usage is TRBJ2-3; 8 bases line up with TRBD1. Germline-derived CDR1 and CDR2 are SGHAT and FQNNGV. The CDR3 totals 15 residues. As DNA, the CDR3 is TGTGCCAGTAGCCCGGGACAGGCATACACAGATGCGCAGTATTTT. Translated, it gives CASSPGQAYTDAQYF.

The chain combines TRBV7-8 with TRBJ2-5; D is unclear. V was trimmed by 8 bases and J by 4 bases, leaving 8 bases between them. This CDR3 is built from 11 residues. CDR1 is SGHVS and CDR2 is FQNEAQ in the germline V gene. The CDR3 protein is CASRLTETQYF. For the CDR3, the DNA is TGTGCCAGCCGCCTGACAGAGACCCAGTACTTC. Based on the CDR3 plus reference TRBV7-8 and TRBJ2-5, the full variable domain is GAGVSQSPRYKVAKRGQDVALRCDPISGHVSLFWYQQALGQGPEFLTYFQNEAQLDKSGLPSDRFFAERPEGSVSTLKIQRTQQEDSAVYLCASRLTETQYFGPGTRLLVL.

On this clonotype itself: An end of the junction differs from the germline gene, which may be a read error. The V gene is TRBV6-5, the J gene TRBJ2-2; 9 nucleotides agree with TRBD2. Germline CDR1 MNHEY, CDR2 SVGAGI. The length of the CDR3 is 15 residues. The CDR3 bases are TGTGCCAGCAGGCGGGAGGGCTTTTACATCGGGGAACTGTTTTTT. Protein product: CASRREGFYIGELFF.

As for this clonotype: The junction departs from the called germline gene at one end, perhaps through a read error. The rearrangement links TRBV6-6 to TRBJ2-6; D possibly uses TRBD1 or TRBD2 (5 bases each). Germline CDR1 and CDR2: MNHNY and SVGAGI (reference sequence). The CDR3 runs 16 residues. The CDR3 region is CASSVPGSSGASVPTF. The DNA of the CDR3 is TGTGCCAGCAGTGTTCCAGGGAGCTCTGGGGCCAGCGTCCCGACTTTC.

For this clonotype: The CDR3 end shows no conserved phenylalanine or tryptophan, and so a read error is likely. The limits of the CDR3 on the DNA are not certain, so only TCRdb's listed CDR3 is given. The genes are TRBV12-3 or TRBV12-4 and TRBJ1-6. 14 amino acids form the CDR3, both terminal residues included. The CDR3 loop reads CASSRRGWDSPVHL.

About this clonotype itself: Given a much more abundant clone one base away, this may be a read error. The V call is TRBV12-3 or TRBV12-4, the J call TRBJ2-7; no definite D call. The CDR3 is 12 amino acids. V was trimmed by 6 bases and J by 8 bases, leaving 14 bases between them. The DNA for the CDR3 is TGTGCCAGCAGCATACCCTGTGGCAAGCAGTACTTC. Translating it yields CASSIPCGKQYF.

About this clonotype itself: At one of its ends the junction is not consistent with the germline gene, which may arise from a read error. The V and J genes are TRBV6-6 and TRBJ2-7, with 8 bases identical to TRBD2. Germline CDR1 is MNHNY and CDR2 is SVGAGI (reference sequence). The CDR3 extends over 15 amino acids. CDR3 in amino acids: CVSSSPQGLVYDQYF. For the CDR3, the DNA is TGTGTCAGCAGTTCTCCTCAGGGACTAGTCTACGATCAGTACTTC.